The rows below give T cell receptor beta chains drawn from one sample of a study of regulatory T cells in long-lasting Graves disease. TCRdb reprocessed the multiplex PCR reads with MiXCR, giving one entry per CDR3 protein. The data contain 500,000 to 700,000 distinct CDR3 sequences, around 30% of them singletons. The material sequenced was peripheral blood mononuclear cells (PBMCs), taken when the disease was refractory, from a patient treated with antithyroid drugs. All receptors come from a female donor with Graves disease. The conserved cysteine and the conserved F or W are not part of the CDR3 here. Clone size is not always given. Where it is, it says once, few, many or a class for expanded clones.

v_gene,abundance,j_gene,CDR3aa
TRBV11-2,-,TRBJ2-1,ASSLGTTSGRNNEQF
TRBV28,many,TRBJ1-5,AIRLGGQQPQH
TRBV10-3,few,TRBJ1-6,AISGDSNSPLH
TRBV6-5,-,TRBJ1-4,ASSYSLPGRGEKLF
TRBV5-5,-,TRBJ1-2,ASSLSRGVGGYT
TRBV29-1,few,TRBJ1-2,SVDQGSYGYT
TRBV30,-,TRBJ2-7,AWSVRGPGKRAQY
TRBV29-1,few,TRBJ1-2,SVPPELRTGATRYGYT
TRBV5-1,once,TRBJ2-7,ASSPQTSGAPYEQY
TRBV29-1,few,TRBJ1-1,SALGGRNTEAF
TRBV30,-,TRBJ2-2,AWSAVGNTGELF
TRBV6-1,once,TRBJ2-7,ASKFGGSSYEQY
TRBV19,-,TRBJ1-2,ASSILLVPGGDYGYT
TRBV19,-,TRBJ2-7,ASSTGAGATYEQY
TRBV20-1,-,TRBJ1-6,SASRQAPRGNSPLH
TRBV2,many,TRBJ1-2,ASSPDRVFGYT
TRBV28,-,TRBJ1-5,ASSLSGADNQPQH
TRBV3-1,few,TRBJ1-6,ASRPTGADNSPLH
TRBV6-1,few,TRBJ1-5,ASVEHLNQPQH
TRBV12-3/TRBV12-4,-,TRBJ2-2,ASTNRIQRGFTGELF
TRBV6-1,many,TRBJ1-4,ASRRANEKLF
TRBV28,-,TRBJ1-5,ASSYDGQPYQPQH
TRBV12-3/TRBV12-4,-,TRBJ1-5,ASRASTGNQPQH
TRBV27,-,TRBJ1-5,ASRRLGQYSNQPQH
TRBV29-1,-,TRBJ2-7,SVGVTLSYEQY
TRBV2,few,TRBJ1-6,ASGAGLPGSPLH
TRBV6-5,-,TRBJ1-4,ASSYSNLGEKLF
TRBV7-2,-,TRBJ2-5,ASRKFLADEETQY
TRBV2,few,TRBJ1-1,ASSDGTPNTEAF
TRBV19,-,TRBJ1-4,ASTLLGQTNEKLF
TRBV7-9,-,TRBJ1-2,ASSLVGGYANYGYT
TRBV6-1,-,TRBJ2-2,ASSEVAGEGPGELF
TRBV15,-,TRBJ2-1,ATSRDRPDYNEQF
TRBV2,many,TRBJ2-7,ASIFSGRTEQY
TRBV2,many,TRBJ1-1,ASFGGTEAF
TRBV12-3/TRBV12-4,many,TRBJ1-5,ASSAGLGQPQH
TRBV7-2,-,TRBJ2-1,ASSLEVLAAYNEQF
TRBV6-2/TRBV6-3,few,TRBJ1-1,ASSYGGIEAF
TRBV5-1,-,TRBJ1-4,ASSLEGGTAEKLF
TRBV18,-,TRBJ1-4,ASSVAGNIGGLF
TRBV13,-,TRBJ1-1,ASSGHREEAF
TRBV11-1,-,TRBJ2-2,ASSLSREGGELF
TRBV10-3,-,TRBJ1-4,AANSGGGGIGKLF
TRBV13,few,TRBJ1-1,ASSFREMNTEAF
TRBV24-1,-,TRBJ2-2,ATSDPGGTGELF
TRBV12-3/TRBV12-4,few,TRBJ2-5,ASSPGQPQETQY
TRBV5-1,few,TRBJ1-2,ASSTGQGINYGYT
TRBV18,few,TRBJ2-5,ASSEAGQTKETQY
TRBV20-1,-,TRBJ1-4,SAQRGGLNEKLF
TRBV20-1,-,TRBJ1-2,SARGVQGVDRGYT
TRBV7-9,-,TRBJ1-2,ASSLPGRTNGYT
TRBV20-1,-,TRBJ2-2,SARAGGPTGELF